Presented here are 12 T cell receptor beta chains from one specimen sequenced in a study of cytomegalovirus exposure and HLA in healthy donors. Clones were sequenced by immunoSEQ multiplex PCR, and TCRdb holds only the in-frame ones, with some missing. This table has 99,000 or so clones, 86% appearing once. Source material: PBMCs. The receptors derive from a woman between 18 and 29 years old in good health and CMV-seropositive.

In its sample, this clone was seen a few times. This chain uses TRBV19 with TRBJ1-4, with D possibly TRBD1 on 5 matching bases. CDR3 length: 16 amino acids. V dropped 1 base and J dropped 2 bases, with 11 bases sitting between them. Germline V gene lookup returns CDR1 LNHDA and CDR2 SQIVND (reference sequence). The CDR3 sequence: CASSIARARTNEKLFF. The CDR3, as DNA: TGTGCCAGTAGTATAGCCAGGGCGCGGACTAATGAAAAACTGTTTTTT.

The chain joins TRBV28 to TRBJ2-7, with TRBD2 matching over 10 bases. CDR3 size: 15 residues. After removal of 6 bases from V and 2 bases from J, the junction contained 7 bases not matched to a gene. The germline V gene encodes CDR1 MDHEN and CDR2 SYDVKM. CDR3 region: CASSSSGSTAYEQYF. Here the CDR3 DNA reads TGTGCCAGCAGCTCTAGCGGGAGCACCGCCTACGAGCAGTACTTC.

The chain has TRBV5-8 and TRBJ1-5; TRBD1 is a possible D gene (5 bases). Per germline, CDR1 SGHTS and CDR2 YDEGEE. The CDR3 extends over 15 amino acids. The V and J ends lost 4 bases and 7 bases respectively, with 18 bases between them. The CDR3 nucleotides read TGTGCCAGCAGCGGGGGGACCACCACCCTACAGCCCCAGCATTTT. Translating gives CASSGGTTTLQPQHF.

Only one count was recorded for this clone. The chain has TRBV7-9 and TRBJ1-5; 9 nucleotides line up with TRBD1. The CDR3 totals 17 residues. After removal of 1 base from V and 2 bases from J, the junction contained 6 bases not matched to a gene. Germline CDR1 and CDR2: SEHNR and FQNEAQ (reference sequence). In nucleotides, the CDR3 is TGTGCCAGCAGCTTAGGCGGGACAGGGACAGGCAATCAGCCCCAGCATTTT. Its protein is CASSLGGTGTGNQPQHF.

The V and J genes are TRBV18 and TRBJ2-2, with D hard to call. This CDR3 has 12 amino acids. Germline CDR1 KGHSH, CDR2 LQKENI. Trimming removed 5 bases at V and 8 bases at J, with 9 bases between. CDR3 DNA: TGTGCCAGCTCAGAGGCCTTTGGGGAGCTGTTTTTT. Protein sequence: CASSEAFGELFF.

The genes are TRBV6-5 and TRBJ1-1; no firm D call. This CDR3 comprises 15 residues. Germline values: CDR1 MNHEY, CDR2 SVGAGI. The V gene lost 5 bases and the J gene lost 0 bases, with 13 bases spanning the gap. The CDR3: CASSPRSGLNTEAFF. CDR3 DNA sequence: TGTGCCAGCAGTCCGAGGAGTGGGTTGAACACTGAAGCTTTCTTT.

The V and J genes are TRBV5-1 and TRBJ2-1; 9 bases are a match to TRBD2. CDR1 SGHRS and CDR2 YFSETQ come from the germline V gene. V lost 7 bases and J lost 14; bases outside the gene matches: 16. The CDR3 runs to 14 residues. The CDR3 sequence is CASQPGQTGLAKFF. The CDR3 DNA is TGCGCCAGCCAACCCGGACAGACGGGACTAGCCAAGTTCTTC. The whole variable domain, remainder taken from reference TRBV5-1 and TRBJ2-1, is KAGVTQTPRYLIKTRGQQVTLSCSPISGHRSVSWYQQTPGQGLQFLFEYFSETQRNKGNFPGRFSGRQFSNSRSEMNVSTLELGDSALYLCASQPGQTGLAKFFGPGTRLTVL.

The rearrangement joins TRBV25-1 to TRBJ1-1; 8 positions agree with TRBD1. V lost 3 bases to trimming and J lost 3 bases; unmatched junction nucleotides: 6. Germline CDR1 and CDR2: MGHDK and SYGVNS. This CDR3 is 15 amino acids long. CDR3 coding DNA: TGTGCCAGCAGTGACCGGGACAGGTGGGACACTGAAGCTTTCTTT. This sequence encodes CASSDRDRWDTEAFF. Combining the CDR3 with reference TRBV25-1 and TRBJ1-1 gives the whole variable domain EADIYQTPRYLVIGTGKKITLECSQTMGHDKMYWYQQDPGMELHLIHYSYGVNSTEKGDLSSESTVSRIRTEHFPLTLESARPSHTSQYLCASSDRDRWDTEAFFGQGTRLTVV.

V gene TRBV19 combines with J gene TRBJ2-7; 9 nucleotides match TRBD1. The CDR3 runs to 15 residues. With V trimmed by 5 bases and J by 6 bases, 11 bases remained unmatched. Germline loops: CDR1 LNHDA, CDR2 SQIVND (reference sequence). The CDR3 sequence: CASSARDRVVGEQYF. The DNA for the CDR3 is TGTGCCAGTAGTGCCCGGGACAGGGTAGTAGGCGAGCAGTACTTC.

This clone was recorded once. The chain is built from TRBV28 and TRBJ1-4, with 8 bases lining up with TRBD1. This CDR3 contains 13 residues. Germline V gives CDR1 MDHEN, CDR2 SYDVKM. V gave up 3 bases and J gave up 10 bases; unmatched junction bases: 4. CDR3 coding DNA: TGTGCCAGCAGTTTGCGAGACAGGGGAAAACTGTTTTTT. Amino acids: CASSLRDRGKLFF.

This clone was found once. This rearrangement joins TRBV12-5 to TRBJ2-1, with 9 bases lining up with TRBD1. CDR3 length: 17 residues. J lost 7 bases, V lost 0 bases, and 10 bases had no gene match. Germline CDR1 reads LGHNT; CDR2 reads FRNRAP. The CDR3 protein is CASGLVLTGGPGNEQFF. The CDR3 region has the DNA TGTGCTAGTGGTTTGGTACTAACAGGGGGCCCAGGGAATGAGCAGTTCTTC.

The chain recombines TRBV14 with TRBJ2-1; D may be TRBD1 (6 bases). This CDR3 has 12 residues. The germline CDR1 and CDR2 sequences are SGHDN and FVKESK. Trimming pared 4 bases from V and 10 bases from J, leaving 11 bases between. DNA for the CDR3: TGTGCCAGCAGCCCCGGGACAAGGGAGCAGTTCTTC. It codes for CASSPGTREQFF. The whole variable domain, filled in from reference TRBV14 and TRBJ2-1, reads EAGVTQFPSHSVIEKGQTVTLRCDPISGHDNLYWYRRVMGKEIKFLLHFVKESKQDESGMPNNRFLAERTGGTYSTLKVQPAELEDSGVYFCASSPGTREQFFGPGTRLTVL.